The next 11 T cell receptor beta chains were all read from a single sample in a study of cytomegalovirus exposure and HLA in healthy donors. Repertoires were generated with immunoSEQ multiplex PCR, while TCRdb's copy carries only in-frame clones and drops some. Of around 250,000 clones listed, 90% are singletons. The sample taken for sequencing was PBMCs. These receptors all stem from a woman under 30 in good health and CMV-seronegative.

J is TRBJ2-7 and V is TRBV11-2, with TRBD1 identical over 7 bases. Germline V lookup: CDR1 SGHAT, CDR2 FQNNGV. Trimming removed 5 bases from V and 3 bases from J; junction bases left unmatched: 7. CDR3 length: 14 residues. The DNA of the CDR3 is TGTGCCAGCAGCACCGGACAGGCTATCTACGAGCAGTACTTC. Translated: CASSTGQAIYEQYF.

This chain links TRBV5-3 with TRBJ1-2; 8 positions match TRBD1. TRBV5-3 is filed as an ORF, its function uncertain. The length of the CDR3 is 15 residues. Trimming cost V 1 base and J 4 bases; bases outside gene matches: 6. Written as DNA, the CDR3 is TGTGCCAGAAGCTTGTCGGCAGGGGGCGGCTATGGCTACACCTTC. It codes for CARSLSAGGGYGYTF.

This rearrangement joins TRBV18 to TRBJ2-7; TRBD1 matches at 7 bases. The CDR3 contains 15 residues. V lost 4 bases, J lost 3 bases, and 9 bases stayed unmatched. Per the germline V gene, CDR1 is KGHSH and CDR2 is LQKENI. CDR3 protein: CASSLYGTEFYEQYF. CDR3 nucleotide sequence: TGTGCCAGCTCACTTTATGGGACAGAGTTCTACGAGCAGTACTTC.

The rearrangement uses TRBV9 and TRBJ2-5; D may be TRBD1 (6 bases). Germline V CDR1 and CDR2: SGDLS, YYNGEE. The CDR3 extends over 14 amino acids. The germline V and J ends were trimmed by 4 bases and 5 bases, with 15 bases remaining between them. CDR3 DNA sequence: TGTGCCAGCAGCTTAGAAAATGGGGGCGAGACCCAGTACTTC. It specifies CASSLENGGETQYF.

The chain is built from TRBV28 and TRBJ1-1; the match to TRBD1 covers 12 bases. The length of the CDR3 is 14 residues. After removal of 6 bases from V and 6 bases from J, the junction contained 5 bases not matched to a gene. Per germline, CDR1 MDHEN and CDR2 SYDVKM. CDR3 sequence: CASRLGQGASEAFF. As DNA, the CDR3 is TGTGCCAGCAGACTGGGACAGGGGGCCTCTGAAGCTTTCTTT.

This clone was recorded only once. The chain links TRBV4-1 to TRBJ2-5; the D gene is possibly TRBD1 (6 bases). The V end was cut by 5 bases, the J end by 7 bases, with 20 bases between. Per germline, CDR1 MGHRA and CDR2 YSYEKL. This CDR3 has 15 amino acids. The CDR3 DNA reads as TGCGCCAGCAGCGAACTGGACAGTCGGCCGGTGACCCAGTACTTC. Translated, it gives CASSELDSRPVTQYF.

The chain recombines TRBV6-5 with TRBJ1-1; TRBD1 aligns across 7 bases. The CDR3 is 13 amino acids. V trimming: 7 bases; J trimming: 6 bases; junction bases outside the gene matches: 8. Germline V gives CDR1 MNHEY, CDR2 SVGAGI. In nucleotides, the CDR3 is TGTGCCAGCAATTCAGGGGGGTTCCCTGAAGCTTTCTTT. It translates to CASNSGGFPEAFF.

The J gene is TRBJ2-7, the V gene TRBV4-3, with 7 positions matching TRBD2. In germline, CDR1 is LGHNA, CDR2 YSLEER. Trimming cost V 0 bases and J 1 base; bases outside gene matches: 6. The CDR3 has 16 amino acids. The CDR3 DNA reads TGCGCCAGCAGCCAAGATGGGAGGGGCTCTTCCTACGAGCAGTACTTC. This codes for CASSQDGRGSSYEQYF.

The chain has TRBV7-2 and TRBJ2-4; 8 nucleotides match TRBD2. CDR3 length equals 17 residues. Germline assignment: CDR1 SGHTA and CDR2 FQGNSA. The V and J ends lost 11 bases and 0 bases, in that order; junction bases with no gene match: 15. The CDR3: CAPNSGGDFPAKNIQYF. The CDR3 bases are TGTGCCCCGAACTCGGGGGGGGACTTCCCAGCCAAAAACATTCAGTACTTC.

This clone was recorded a few times. The same CDR3 also results from other DNA sequences found in this sample. This chain joins TRBV6-4 and TRBJ2-3; TRBD2 agrees at 9 bases. In germline, CDR1 is MRHNA, CDR2 SNTAGT. This CDR3 contains 15 residues. Germline trimming cut 3 bases from V and 3 bases from J; bases unmatched to any gene: 4. The CDR3 DNA follows: TGTGCCAGCAGTGAATCAGCGGGGGGTACAGATACGCAGTATTTT. Translation gives CASSESAGGTDTQYF.

This clone was counted once. The chain is built from TRBV5-1 and TRBJ2-1, with 8 bases fitting TRBD2. The trim removed 0 bases at V and 0 bases at J, leaving 2 bases unmatched. Germline lookup yields CDR1 SGHRS and CDR2 YFSETQ. This CDR3 contains 16 residues. DNA of the CDR3: TGCGCCAGCAGCTTGGAACTAGCGGACTCCTACAATGAGCAGTTCTTC. Amino acid sequence: CASSLELADSYNEQFF.